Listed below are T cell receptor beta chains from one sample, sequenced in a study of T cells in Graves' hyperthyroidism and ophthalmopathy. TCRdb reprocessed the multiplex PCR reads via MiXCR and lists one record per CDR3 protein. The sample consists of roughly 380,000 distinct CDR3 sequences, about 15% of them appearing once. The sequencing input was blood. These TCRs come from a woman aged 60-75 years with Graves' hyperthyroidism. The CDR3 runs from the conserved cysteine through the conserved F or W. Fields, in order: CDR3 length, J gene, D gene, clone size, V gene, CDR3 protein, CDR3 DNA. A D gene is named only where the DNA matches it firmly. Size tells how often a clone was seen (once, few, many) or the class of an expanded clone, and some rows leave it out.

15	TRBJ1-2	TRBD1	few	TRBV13	CASSPGTGGPYGYTF	TGTGCCAGCAGCCCAGGGACAGGGGGCCCGTATGGCTACACCTTC
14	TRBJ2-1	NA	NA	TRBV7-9	CAGFAAAAYNEQFF	TGTGCCGGATTCGCGGCTGCGGCCTACAATGAGCAGTTCTTC
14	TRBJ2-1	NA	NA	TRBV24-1	CATSDFGRGDEQFF	TGTGCCACCAGTGATTTCGGCAGGGGTGATGAGCAGTTCTTC
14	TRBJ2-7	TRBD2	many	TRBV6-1	CASRRAGEGPEQYF	TGTGCCAGCAGGAGAGCGGGAGAGGGCCCCGAGCAGTACTTC
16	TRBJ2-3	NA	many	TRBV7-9	CASSFPDRPSTDTQYF	TGTGCCAGCAGCTTTCCTGACAGGCCGAGCACAGATACGCAGTATTTT
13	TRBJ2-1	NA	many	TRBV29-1	CSVDRGLNNEQFF	TGCAGCGTTGATCGCGGACTAAACAATGAGCAGTTCTTC
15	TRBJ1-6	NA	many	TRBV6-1	CASSDGQGWNSPLHF	TGTGCCAGCAGTGACGGGCAGGGGTGGAATTCACCCCTCCACTTT
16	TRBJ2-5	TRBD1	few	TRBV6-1	CASSFNMGQGGETQYF	TGTGCCAGCAGTTTTAACATGGGACAGGGCGGGGAGACCCAGTACTTC
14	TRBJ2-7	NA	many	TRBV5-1	CASSKEGQGYEQYF	TGCGCCAGCAGCAAGGAGGGGCAGGGCTACGAGCAGTACTTC
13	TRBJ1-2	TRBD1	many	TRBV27	CASRRQGARGYTF	TGTGCCAGCAGGAGGCAGGGGGCGCGCGGCTACACCTTC
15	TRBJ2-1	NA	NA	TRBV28	CASSEEGMSYNEQFF	TGTGCCAGCAGCGAGGAGGGGATGTCCTACAATGAGCAGTTCTTC
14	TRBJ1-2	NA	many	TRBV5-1	CASSTDRANYGYTF	TGCGCCAGCAGCACTGACAGAGCTAACTATGGCTACACCTTC
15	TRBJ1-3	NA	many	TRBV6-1	CASSEALLSGNTIYF	TGTGCCAGCAGTGAAGCGCTTCTCTCTGGAAACACCATATATTTT
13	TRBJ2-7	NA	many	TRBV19	CASSRDYSYEQYF	TGTGCCAGCTCACGCGATTACTCCTACGAGCAGTACTTC
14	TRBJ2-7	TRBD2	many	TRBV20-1	CSAEGLAGGDEQYF	TGCAGTGCGGAGGGACTAGCGGGTGGTGACGAGCAGTACTTC
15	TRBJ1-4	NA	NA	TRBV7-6	CASSYEGTANEKLFF	TGTGCCAGCAGCTACGAGGGGACGGCTAATGAAAAACTGTTTTTT
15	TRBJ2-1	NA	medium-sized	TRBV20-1	CSATLGTASDNEQFF	TGCAGTGCGACACTAGGGACTGCCTCGGACAATGAGCAGTTCTTC
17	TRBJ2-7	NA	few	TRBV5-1	CASSLDVVGGGGDEQYF	TGCGCCAGCAGCTTGGACGTAGTGGGGGGGGGCGGAGACGAGCAGTACTTC
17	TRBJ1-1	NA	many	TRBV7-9	CASSLVQASSANTEAFF	TGTGCCAGCAGCTTAGTACAGGCTAGTTCGGCGAACACTGAAGCTTTCTTT
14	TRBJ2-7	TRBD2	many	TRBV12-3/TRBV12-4	CASSSLAGGVEQYF	TGTGCCAGCAGTTCACTAGCGGGAGGTGTCGAGCAGTACTTC
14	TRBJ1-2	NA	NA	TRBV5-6	CASSLPVMNYGYAF	TGTGCCAGCAGCTTGCCGGTCATGAACTATGGCTACGCCTTC
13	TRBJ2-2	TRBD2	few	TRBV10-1	CASTAGGYGELFF	TGCGCCAGCACGGCGGGAGGGTACGGGGAGCTGTTTTTT
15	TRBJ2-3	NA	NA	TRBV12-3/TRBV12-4	CASSLGLVSTDTQYF	TGTGCCAGCAGTTTAGGACTAGTATCCACAGATACGCAGTATTTT
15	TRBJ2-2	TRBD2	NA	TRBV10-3	CAISELAGNTGELFF	TGTGCCATCAGTGAACTAGCGGGGAACACCGGGGAGCTGTTTTTT
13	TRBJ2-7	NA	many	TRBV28	CASSLGTPFEQYF	TGTGCCAGCAGTTTAGGGACCCCATTTGAGCAGTACTTC
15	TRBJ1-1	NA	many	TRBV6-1	CASTTGSRLNTEAFF	TGTGCCAGCACCACAGGGTCCCGTTTGAACACTGAAGCTTTCTTT
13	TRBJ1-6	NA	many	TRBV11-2	CASSITTGSPLHF	TGTGCCAGCAGCATAACAACCGGGTCACCCCTCCACTTT
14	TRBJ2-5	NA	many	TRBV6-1	CASSTSGPQETQYF	NA
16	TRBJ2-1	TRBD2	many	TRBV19	CASSMGGGRRFDEQFF	TGTGCCAGTAGTATGGGGGGAGGGAGGCGTTTCGATGAGCAGTTCTTC
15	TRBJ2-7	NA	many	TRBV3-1	CASSQDLDYAYEQYF	TGTGCCAGCAGCCAAGATCTGGACTACGCCTACGAGCAGTACTTC
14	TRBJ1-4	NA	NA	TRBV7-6	CASSPTVTNEKLFF	TGTGCCAGCAGCCCGACGGTCACTAATGAAAAACTGTTTTTT
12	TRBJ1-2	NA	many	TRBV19	CASSIRGVGYTF	TGTGCCAGTAGTATTCGTGGGGTTGGCTACACCTTC
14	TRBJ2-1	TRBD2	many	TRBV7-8	CASSFDSGSNEQFF	TGTGCCAGCAGCTTCGATAGCGGGAGCAATGAGCAGTTCTTC
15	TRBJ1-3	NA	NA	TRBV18	CASSSTGNAGNTIYF	TGTGCCAGCTCATCCACAGGGAATGCTGGAAACACCATATATTTT
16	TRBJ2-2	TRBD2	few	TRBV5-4	CASSLGLAGIGGELFF	TGTGCCAGCAGCTTGGGACTAGCGGGGATCGGCGGGGAGCTGTTTTTT
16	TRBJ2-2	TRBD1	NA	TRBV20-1	CSARNPGQGDTGELFF	TGCAGTGCTAGGAACCCGGGACAGGGGGACACCGGGGAGCTGTTTTTT
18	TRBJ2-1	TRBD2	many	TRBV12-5	CASGLVLRLAGVGPEQFF	TGTGCTAGTGGTTTGGTACTACGGCTAGCGGGAGTGGGACCTGAGCAGTTCTTC
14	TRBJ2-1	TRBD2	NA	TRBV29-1	CSAGRGPQHNEQFF	TGCAGCGCGGGGAGGGGACCCCAGCACAATGAGCAGTTCTTC
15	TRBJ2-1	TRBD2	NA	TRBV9	CASSVVGLAGSEQFF	TGTGCCAGCAGCGTAGTAGGACTAGCGGGATCTGAGCAGTTCTTC
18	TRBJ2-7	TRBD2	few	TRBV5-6	CASSNRGTSGPPVYEQYF	TGTGCCAGCAGCAACCGCGGGACTAGCGGGCCGCCAGTCTACGAGCAGTACTTC
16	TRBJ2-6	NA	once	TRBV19	CASRPEMGRGANVLTF	TGTGCCAGTAGGCCCGAGATGGGGAGAGGGGCCAACGTCCTGACTTTC
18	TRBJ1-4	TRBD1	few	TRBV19	CASSGDRKDVAGWEKLFF	TGTGCCAGTAGTGGGGACAGGAAAGACGTCGCTGGTTGGGAAAAACTGTTTTTT
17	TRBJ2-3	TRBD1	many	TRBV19	CASSTLTGQQNTDTQYF	TGTGCCAGTAGTACACTGACGGGACAGCAGAACACAGATACGCAGTATTTT
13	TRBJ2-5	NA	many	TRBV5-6	CASSLQGPETQYF	TGTGCCAGCAGCTTGCAGGGGCCGGAGACCCAGTACTTC
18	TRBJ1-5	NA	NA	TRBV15	CATSRDYQKRQGNQPQHF	TGTGCCACCAGCAGAGATTATCAAAAGAGACAGGGCAATCAGCCCCAGCATTTT
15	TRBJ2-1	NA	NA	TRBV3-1	CASSQDTRLHNEQFF	TGTGCCAGCAGCCAAGATACGAGACTACACAATGAGCAGTTCTTC
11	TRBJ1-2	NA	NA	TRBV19	CASLTLYGYTF	TGTGCCAGTTTAACCCTCTATGGCTACACCTTC
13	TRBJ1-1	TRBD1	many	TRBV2	CASRGQVYAEAFF	TGTGCCAGCAGAGGACAGGTCTACGCTGAAGCTTTCTTT
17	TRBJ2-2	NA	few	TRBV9	CASSVAPGGANTGELFF	TGTGCCAGCAGCGTAGCCCCCGGGGGCGCGAACACCGGGGAGCTGTTTTTT
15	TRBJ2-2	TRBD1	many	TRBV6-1	CASIPGTANTGELFF	TGTGCCAGCATCCCCGGGACAGCGAACACCGGGGAGCTGTTTTTT
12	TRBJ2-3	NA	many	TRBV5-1	CASSEDRDTQYF	TGCGCCAGCAGCGAAGATCGAGATACGCAGTATTTT
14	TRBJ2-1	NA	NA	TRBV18	CASSSQPMGSEQFF	TGTGCCAGCTCATCGCAGCCCATGGGGAGTGAGCAGTTCTTC